This entry lists 9 T cell receptor beta chains sequenced from one sample in a study of blood T cells in healthy people across ages. Using a J-beta primer mix together with a sample-barcoded 5' primer, a second PCR was run for roughly 7 to 12 cycles. Via MiXCR, TCRdb re-called the 5' RACE reads, giving one row per CDR3 protein. The sample has approximately 790,000 distinct CDR3 sequences, 60% to 80% seen once. Specimen: blood. The receptors were gathered from a man between 25 and 39 years old in good health.

This chain connects TRBV4-3 to TRBJ2-3; D not resolved. CDR1 is LGHNA, CDR2 YSLEER, per germline. V was shortened by 1 base and J by 9 bases, with 11 bases between the two germline ends. The CDR3 is 13 residues long. CDR3 DNA sequence: TGCGCCAGCAGCCAAGTTGAGGATAGGACGCAGTATTTT. Translation gives CASSQVEDRTQYF.

This clonotype was detected only a few times. The chain uses TRBV12-3 or TRBV12-4 and TRBJ1-6; 7 bases are shared with TRBD1. The J segment lost 0 bases and the V segment lost 8 bases, leaving 7 bases of the junction unmatched. The CDR3 contains 16 residues. CDR3 bases: TGTGCCAGCCAGGACAGGTCGGGCTCCTATAATTCACCCCTCCACTTT. Protein sequence: CASQDRSGSYNSPLHF.

As regards this clonotype: A read error may be the cause here, since a much bigger clone is one base away. This chain connects TRBV12-3 or TRBV12-4 to TRBJ2-1, with TRBD2 as a possible D gene (5 bases). The CDR3 spans 15 residues. Trimming took 7 bases from V and 13 from J, leaving 26 bases between them. This CDR3 is CASTTPASLGETQFF. The CDR3 nucleotides are TGTGCCAGCACGACGCCGGCTAGTCTCGGGGAGACCCAGTTCTTC.

This chain joins TRBV24-1 and TRBJ1-2, with D tentatively TRBD1 (5 bases). The V gene's germline CDR1 is KGHDR and CDR2 SFDVKD. The CDR3 contains 13 residues. With 4 bases removed from V and 6 bases from J, the gap between germline ends came to 11 bases. The CDR3 DNA reads TGTGCCACCAGTGAACGGGGCGCCCATGGCTACACCTTC. It codes for CATSERGAHGYTF.

This clonotype was seen many times. This chain links TRBV11-2 with TRBJ2-1; D might be TRBD1 (6 bases). Germline loops: CDR1 SGHAT, CDR2 FQNNGV. V gave up 2 bases and J gave up 6 bases, with 23 bases separating them. The CDR3 runs to 18 residues. DNA of the CDR3: TGTGCCAGCAGCTTAAGGTTCGGCCGTGTTTCAGGGGCCAATGAGCAGTTCTTC. This translates into CASSLRFGRVSGANEQFF.

This chain uses TRBV14 with TRBJ2-7, with 8 bases aligning to TRBD1. Unmatched junction bases numbered 10, after V lost 5 bases and J lost 4 bases. Per the germline V gene, CDR1 is SGHDN and CDR2 is FVKESK. The CDR3 is 15 amino acids. The CDR3 sequence is CASSSRTGSRYEQYF. The CDR3 region has the DNA TGTGCCAGCAGCTCCCGGACAGGGTCCCGGTACGAGCAGTACTTC.

About this clonotype: Relative to the germline gene, one junction end is altered; a read error may explain this. The chain employs TRBV7-7 and TRBJ2-7, with D possibly being TRBD2 (5 bases). Gene TRBJ2-5 matches the end of the DNA better, so the J call may be wrong. The V gene's germline CDR1 is SSHAT and CDR2 FNYEAQ (reference sequence). There are 14 residues in the CDR3. CDR3 coding DNA: TGTGCTAGCAGCTTAGAGGGTTGGGAAGAGACCCAGTACTTC. Amino acids: CASSLEGWEETQYF.

This clonotype was detected only a few times. The gene calls are TRBV20-1 and TRBJ2-7, with D possibly being TRBD2 (5 bases). Germline V gives CDR1 DFQATT, CDR2 SNEGSKA (reference sequence). Deletions cut 8 bases from V and 0 bases from J, with 17 bases between. The CDR3 runs 14 residues. The CDR3 spells CSRAAGLSSYEQYF. The CDR3 DNA sequence: TGCAGTAGGGCGGCGGGCTTAAGCTCCTACGAGCAGTACTTC.

The rearrangement uses TRBV25-1 and TRBJ1-2; perhaps TRBD1 as D (5 bases). Trimming took off 2 bases at V and 7 bases at J, with 11 bases between the two ends. Germline CDR1 reads MGHDK; CDR2 reads SYGVNS. This CDR3 is 13 amino acids long. CDR3 sequence: CASSEDSPRGYTF. The DNA of the CDR3 is TGTGCCAGCAGTGAAGACAGTCCGCGTGGCTACACCTTC.